This TCR beta chain is from a study of response to subunit inactivated influenza vaccine. TCRdb re-derived calls from the RT-PCR reads in MiXCR, one entry per CDR3 protein. Here the sample spans roughly 700,000 distinct CDR3 sequences, approximately 14% being singletons. Notes on this clonotype: Its antigen is not identified.

Study observations and caveats: Authors suggested few new T cells are recruited by each seasonal influenza vaccination.

The origin of this receptor is a man aged 45 to 65 who received an inactivated influenza vaccine. The starting material was PBMCs from blood, obtained 12 days after vaccination.

CDR3 nucleotides: TGCAGTGCTAGCCCCTCCGGGATCTACGAGCAGTACTTC. This sequence encodes CSASPSGIYEQYF. The chain couples TRBV20-1 to TRBJ2-7, with D tentatively TRBD2 (5 bases). The CDR3 totals 13 residues. Trimming removed 3 bases at V and 3 bases at J, with 12 bases between. The germline V gene has CDR1 DFQATT and CDR2 SNEGSKA (reference sequence).